The next 24 T cell receptor beta chains were all read from a single sample in a study of blood T cell repertoires in COVID-19. Assay: immunoSEQ multiplex PCR; the TCRdb copy retains only in-frame clones and omits some. The sample has under 300,000 clones, about nine tenths seen once; the top ten hold 2% to 2.5%. Material for sequencing was peripheral blood. These TCRs come from a man younger than 45 who had recovered from COVID-19.

This clone was observed a handful of times. The rearrangement joins TRBV3-1 (or the pseudogene TRBV3-2) to TRBJ1-1, with D perhaps matching TRBD1 (6 bases). Trimming left V 5 bases short and J 3 bases short, with 13 bases between. This CDR3 is built from 14 residues. The V gene's germline CDR1 is LGHDT and CDR2 YNNKEL (reference sequence). The CDR3 loop reads CASSARDIYTEAFF. DNA for the CDR3: TGTGCCAGCAGCGCTCGGGACATATACACTGAAGCTTTCTTT.

The chain links TRBV7-2 to TRBJ1-6, with TRBD1 as a possible D gene (5 bases). V lost 2 bases and J 7 bases, leaving 15 bases between the germline ends. The CDR3 runs to 16 residues. Germline CDR1 SGHTA, CDR2 FQGNSA. This CDR3 reads CASSLTGGVVNSPLHF. Written as DNA, the CDR3 is TGTGCCAGCAGCTTAACAGGCGGGGTTGTGAATTCACCCCTCCACTTT.

This clone was observed once. V usage is TRBV3-1 (or the pseudogene TRBV3-2) and J usage is TRBJ1-2, with a possible D match to TRBD1 (5 bases). The CDR3 length is 16 residues. Trimming removed 0 bases at V and 2 bases at J, with 13 bases between. Per the germline V gene, CDR1 is LGHDT and CDR2 is YNNKEL (reference sequence). CDR3 sequence reads: CASSQDFGGTNYGYTF. The CDR3 region has the DNA TGTGCCAGCAGCCAAGATTTCGGGGGAACCAACTATGGCTACACCTTC.

This sequence joins TRBV19 and TRBJ1-2; a possible D gene is TRBD1 (6 bases). The length of the CDR3 is 14 residues. Germline CDR1 and CDR2: LNHDA and SQIVND (reference sequence). Trimming took off 3 bases at V and 4 bases at J, with 12 bases between the two ends. In nucleotides, the CDR3 is TGTGCCAGTAGTATGATCACAGGGCCCTATGGCTACACCTTC. It translates to CASSMITGPYGYTF.

This clone was counted a single time. The chain is built from TRBV27 and TRBJ1-1, with 7 bases aligning to TRBD1. The CDR3 totals 17 residues. The junction had 14 bases not matched to a gene; V was cut back by 6 bases and J by 1 base. Germline V gene sequence: CDR1 MNHEY, CDR2 SMNVEV (reference sequence). The CDR3 protein is CASSSTRLTGRNTEAFF. DNA of the CDR3: TGTGCCAGCAGCTCGACCCGATTGACAGGGAGGAACACTGAAGCTTTCTTT.

The chain employs TRBV5-8 and TRBJ2-2; 8 nucleotides agree with TRBD1. This CDR3 comprises 17 residues. The ends lost 5 bases at V and 1 base at J; junction bases unmatched: 10. Germline CDR1 is SGHTS and CDR2 is YDEGEE. The chain's CDR3 is CASSFLTGTGNTGELFF. The CDR3 coding sequence is TGTGCCAGCAGTTTTCTCACCGGGACAGGGAACACCGGGGAGCTGTTTTTT.

A few counts support this clone. The chain combines TRBV6-2 or TRBV6-3 with TRBJ2-1; D is possibly TRBD1 (7 bases). The V and J ends lost 5 bases and 0 bases respectively, with 23 bases between them. Germline-derived CDR1 and CDR2 are MNHEY and SVGEGT. The CDR3 sequence is 19 residues long. This CDR3 is CASSPRRRGLSSSYNEQFF. CDR3 nucleotide sequence: TGTGCCAGCAGTCCCCGCAGGAGGGGGCTGTCTAGCTCCTACAATGAGCAGTTCTTC.

The J gene is TRBJ2-1, the V gene TRBV3-1 (or the pseudogene TRBV3-2); 9 positions agree with TRBD2. The CDR3 sequence is 13 residues long. Germline loops: CDR1 LGHDT, CDR2 YNNKEL (reference sequence). V was pared by 3 bases and J by 13 bases, with 7 bases of the junction left unmatched. The CDR3 bases are TGTGCCAGCAGCCACCAAGCTAGCGGGGAACAGTTCTTC. This codes for CASSHQASGEQFF.

This chain joins TRBV2 and TRBJ1-1, with D possibly TRBD1 on 6 matching bases. The V and J ends lost 6 bases and 1 base respectively, with 12 bases between them. The CDR3 is 14 amino acids. The germline CDR1 and CDR2 sequences are SNHLY and FYNNEI. The CDR3 DNA reads as TGTGCCAGCAGGACCGACAGGACGAACACTGAAGCTTTCTTT. It translates to CASRTDRTNTEAFF.

The chain joins TRBV3-1 (or the pseudogene TRBV3-2) to TRBJ1-5, with a weak D call TRBD1 (5 bases). V lost 3 bases and J lost 6, with 15 bases in between. There are 15 residues in the CDR3. Germline lookup yields CDR1 LGHDT and CDR2 YNNKEL (reference sequence). The CDR3 here is CASSQAGPAGQPQHF. DNA for the CDR3: TGTGCCAGCAGCCAGGCAGGGCCCGCCGGTCAGCCCCAGCATTTT.

The gene calls are TRBV3-1 (or the pseudogene TRBV3-2) and TRBJ2-3, with TRBD2 matching 7 bases. The ends lost 3 bases at V and 1 base at J; junction bases unmatched: 10. Germline V lookup: CDR1 LGHDT, CDR2 YNNKEL (reference sequence). The CDR3 has 17 residues. The chain's CDR3 is CASSQHLGAGGTDTQYF. CDR3 bases: TGTGCCAGCAGCCAGCATTTAGGGGCGGGAGGCACAGATACGCAGTATTTT.

The chain carries TRBV3-1 (or the pseudogene TRBV3-2) and TRBJ2-1; no definite D call. Germline lookup yields CDR1 LGHDT and CDR2 YNNKEL (reference sequence). V lost 6 bases and J 0 bases, leaving 15 bases between the germline ends. The CDR3 sequence is 16 residues long. Here the CDR3 reads CASSPVRSSSYNEQFF. Written as DNA, the CDR3 is TGTGCCAGCAGTCCGGTGAGGTCGAGCTCCTACAATGAGCAGTTCTTC.

The chain couples TRBV14 to TRBJ1-5; D is unclear. CDR3 length: 13 amino acids. V was pared by 4 bases and J by 9 bases, with 13 bases between. Germline values: CDR1 SGHDN, CDR2 FVKESK. The CDR3 coding sequence is TGTGCCAGCAGCCCCCGTGTTGAGGGGCCCCAGCATTTT. Translation gives CASSPRVEGPQHF.

The V call is TRBV5-1, the J call TRBJ2-2; TRBD1 aligns across 8 bases. The V segment lost 5 bases and the J segment 4 bases; nucleotides outside the gene matches: 10. The V gene's germline CDR1 is SGHRS and CDR2 YFSETQ. The CDR3 loop spans 16 amino acids. CDR3 in DNA: TGCGCCAGCAGTAACGGACAGGGAATGAGCACCGGGGAGCTGTTTTTT. It specifies CASSNGQGMSTGELFF.

The chain couples TRBV3-1 (or the pseudogene TRBV3-2) to TRBJ1-2; the D is unclear. This CDR3 spans 13 amino acids. CDR1 is LGHDT and CDR2 is YNNKEL in the germline V gene (reference sequence). Between the trimmed V and J ends, which lost 4 bases and 0 bases, there was a span of 6 bases. The DNA of the CDR3 is TGTGCCAGCAGCCTGAGGGCTAACTATGGCTACACCTTC. Translating gives CASSLRANYGYTF.

The chain employs TRBV2 and TRBJ1-5, with 9 positions matching TRBD1. Per the germline V gene, CDR1 is SNHLY and CDR2 is FYNNEI. This CDR3 comprises 14 residues. The ends lost 6 bases at V and 6 bases at J; junction bases unmatched: 6. The CDR3 sequence: CASRDTGGIQPQHF. The CDR3 DNA follows: TGTGCCAGCAGGGATACAGGGGGCATTCAGCCCCAGCATTTT.

This clone was detected once. The J gene is TRBJ2-1, the V gene TRBV5-1, with 8 bases that match TRBD2. The CDR3 is made up of 15 amino acids. The germline V gene encodes CDR1 SGHRS and CDR2 YFSETQ. The junction had 13 bases not matched to a gene; V was cut back by 4 bases and J by 10 bases. CDR3 sequence reads: CASSPGGGAREEQFF. As DNA, the CDR3 is TGCGCCAGCAGCCCGGGAGGGGGGGCGCGGGAAGAGCAGTTCTTC.

The chain couples TRBV5-4 to TRBJ1-4, with 8 bases that match TRBD1. After removal of 0 bases from V and 6 bases from J, the junction contained 10 bases not matched to a gene. This CDR3 has 17 amino acids. Per germline, CDR1 SGHNT and CDR2 YYREEE (reference sequence). CDR3 amino acids: CASSLGRRQGKDEKLFF. The CDR3 bases are TGTGCCAGCAGCTTGGGTCGGCGACAGGGGAAGGATGAAAAACTGTTTTTT.

The CDR3 spells CASGRRSYEQYF. CDR3 bases: TGTGCCAGCGGGAGGCGCTCCTACGAGCAGTACTTC. V usage is TRBV6-5 and J usage is TRBJ2-7; a possible D gene is TRBD2 (6 bases). The CDR3 is 12 residues long. CDR1 and CDR2 (germline): MNHEY, SVGAGI. Trimming shortened V by 8 bases and J by 0 bases, and 8 bases separated the two germline ends.

The table lists this clone with a count of one. This rearrangement joins TRBV19 to TRBJ2-1; 7 nucleotides agree with TRBD1. The V and J ends lost 3 bases and 2 bases, in that order; junction bases with no gene match: 7. The germline CDR1 and CDR2 sequences are LNHDA and SQIVND (reference sequence). This CDR3 spans 16 amino acids. In DNA, the CDR3 is TGTGCCAGTAGTATGGGGCAGGGGGTTGCCTACAATGAGCAGTTCTTC. This sequence encodes CASSMGQGVAYNEQFF.

The chain combines TRBV24-1 with TRBJ2-6, with a weak D call TRBD2 (6 bases). V was clipped by 4 bases and J by 4 bases, with 19 bases between them. The CDR3 totals 18 residues. The V gene's germline CDR1 is KGHDR and CDR2 SFDVKD. The DNA of the CDR3 is TGTGCCACCAGTGACTCGCGGACGGCGGCGGGGGGGGCCAACGTCCTGACTTTC. It is translated as CATSDSRTAAGGANVLTF.

This chain joins TRBV10-3 and TRBJ1-3; unclear D gene. The ends were cut back, 0 bases at V and 0 bases at J, with 9 bases in the middle. The CDR3 is made up of 16 amino acids. In germline, CDR1 is ENHRY, CDR2 SYGVKD. CDR3 DNA: TGTGCCATCAGTGAGTCGCCGGGATTCTCTGGAAACACCATATATTTT. It translates to CAISESPGFSGNTIYF.

The chain uses TRBV3-1 (or the pseudogene TRBV3-2) and TRBJ2-1; D might be TRBD1 (6 bases). The CDR3 loop spans 15 amino acids. Trimming shortened V by 4 bases and J by 5 bases, and 15 bases separated the two germline ends. CDR1 is LGHDT, CDR2 YNNKEL, per germline (reference sequence). CDR3 DNA: TGTGCCAGCAGCCTCTACCGGGACACCAACAATGAGCAGTTCTTC. Translation: CASSLYRDTNNEQFF.

This clone came up once. V is TRBV5-1 and J is TRBJ1-1; D unresolved. The CDR3 totals 14 residues. Trimming cost V 3 bases and J 1 base, with 10 bases left between them. Germline V gene sequence: CDR1 SGHRS, CDR2 YFSETQ. The CDR3 loop is CASSWESGNTEAFF. For the CDR3, the DNA is TGCGCCAGCAGCTGGGAGAGCGGGAACACTGAAGCTTTCTTT.